Listed below are T cell receptor beta chains from one sample, sequenced in a study of memory CD4+ T cells and cytomegalovirus serostatus. Sequencing was performed with immunoSEQ multiplex PCR; in TCRdb, only in-frame clones are kept and a portion is missing. This sample has 35,000 to 45,000 clones, with roughly 77% found just once. The sample was memory CD4+ T cells from blood. Source of these receptors: an adult in good health and CMV-seronegative. CDR3s include the opening cysteine and the closing phenylalanine or tryptophan. Fields, in order: V gene, clone size, D gene, J gene, CDR3 DNA, CDR3 protein. A D gene is named only where the DNA matches it firmly. Expanded clones get a size class; other rows say once, few or many, or leave the size out.

TRBV2	once	.	TRBJ2-2	TGTGCCAGCAGTGAAGCGCCCAGCGTCCCTGGGGAGCTGTTTTTT	CASSEAPSVPGELFF
TRBV6-1	.	.	TRBJ2-3	TGTGCCAGCAGTGTCACCAGCAATACGCAGTATTTT	CASSVTSNTQYF
TRBV2	.	.	TRBJ2-5	TGTGCCAGCAGTGATTATACGGGGAAAGAGACCCAGTACTTC	CASSDYTGKETQYF
TRBV7-2	.	TRBD2	TRBJ2-7	TGTGCCAGCAGCAAACTAGCGGGGGGAATCTACGAGCAGTACTTC	CASSKLAGGIYEQYF
TRBV6-1	.	TRBD2	TRBJ2-2	TGTGCCAGCAGGGGGACTAGCGGGGGGATCGGGGAGCTGTTTTTT	CASRGTSGGIGELFF
TRBV7-8	.	.	TRBJ2-1	TGTGCCAGCAGCTTATCTAATTTGGCGGGAAACAATGAGCAGTTCTTC	CASSLSNLAGNNEQFF
TRBV25-1	.	.	TRBJ2-7	TGTGCCAGCAGTAGCCGGGACCGAACCTACGAGCAGTACTTC	CASSSRDRTYEQYF
TRBV7-3	few	.	TRBJ2-1	TGTGCCAGCACGGTGGGGGGGCCGGGGAGCAATGAGCAGTTCTTC	CASTVGGPGSNEQFF
TRBV5-1	.	TRBD2	TRBJ2-3	TGCGCCAGCAGATCCCTTAGCGGGGCCTCGGATACGCAGTATTTT	CASRSLSGASDTQYF
TRBV6-5	.	.	TRBJ2-2	TGTGCCAGCAGCTCGACAGTCGGGGAGCTGTTTTTT	CASSSTVGELFF
TRBV6-1	.	TRBD1	TRBJ1-1	TGTGCCAGCAGAACAGGGGCTAACACTGAAGCTTTCTTT	CASRTGANTEAFF
TRBV11-1	few	.	TRBJ1-1	TGTGCCAGCAGCTTCCTCATGAACACTGAAGCTTTCTTT	CASSFLMNTEAFF
TRBV7-8	.	.	TRBJ2-5	TGTGCCAGCAGTAAAGTAGCAGGTGGGACCCAGTACTTC	CASSKVAGGTQYF
TRBV6-1	.	.	TRBJ2-2	TGTGCCAGCAGAAACAGGGCGAACACCGGGGAGCTGTTTTTT	CASRNRANTGELFF
TRBV7-3	.	TRBD2	TRBJ2-1	TGTGCCAGCAGCTTAGAGGGGACTAACTACAATGAGCAGTTCTTC	CASSLEGTNYNEQFF
TRBV11-2	.	.	TRBJ2-1	TGTGCCAGCAGCTTACTTCCAGAGGCTTACAATGAGCAGTTCTTC	CASSLLPEAYNEQFF
TRBV5-3	.	.	TRBJ1-5	TGTGCCAGAAGCTTGGCCTCGGCAGCGGGAGATAGCAATCAGCCCCAGCATTTT	CARSLASAAGDSNQPQHF
TRBV6-4	.	.	TRBJ1-1	TGTGCCAGCAGTGACTCGATGGGGGGGCCGCTTACTGAAGCTTTCTTT	CASSDSMGGPLTEAFF
TRBV2	few	TRBD2	TRBJ2-1	TGTGCCAGCAGAGGACTAGCGGGGACCCACAATGAGCAGTTCTTC	CASRGLAGTHNEQFF
TRBV4-2	.	.	TRBJ2-1	TGTGCCAGCAGCCAAGATGGAGTTGGGGGGGCCTCCTACAATGAGCAGTTCTTC	CASSQDGVGGASYNEQFF
TRBV12-5	.	TRBD1	TRBJ1-1	TGTGCTAGTGGTCCCGACAGGGTGCCTGAAGCTTTCTTT	CASGPDRVPEAFF
TRBV25-1	once	.	TRBJ2-2	TGTGCCAGCAGTGAATGGAGTAGGGGGAACACCGGGGAGCTGTTTTTT	CASSEWSRGNTGELFF
TRBV2	few	TRBD1	TRBJ1-3	TGTGCCAGTCTAGGGACAGTCTCTGGAAACACCATATATTTT	CASLGTVSGNTIYF
TRBV30	few	.	TRBJ1-1	TGTGCCTGGAGTGTACGGCGGGCTGAAGCTTTCTTT	CAWSVRRAEAFF
TRBV19	.	.	TRBJ1-3	TGTGCCAGTAGCCGGGACCGAGACTCTGGAAACACCATATATTTT	CASSRDRDSGNTIYF
TRBV12-5	.	.	TRBJ1-2	TGTGCTAGTGGTTCCTGGTCCCGGGGGACGGCCTATGGCTACACCTTC	CASGSWSRGTAYGYTF
TRBV7-2	.	.	TRBJ2-5	TGTGCCAGCGGCTATCTACAGGGAGAGACCCAGTACTTC	CASGYLQGETQYF
TRBV5-5	.	.	TRBJ2-2	TGTGCCAGCAGCTCAGAATTGCGGCACCTAAACACCGGGGAGCTGTTTTTT	CASSSELRHLNTGELFF
TRBV10-3	.	TRBD1	TRBJ2-5	TGTGCCATCAGGTTCGACAGGGCGGCCGAGACCCAGTACTTC	CAIRFDRAAETQYF
TRBV4-2	.	.	TRBJ2-5	TGTGCCAGCAGCCAAGAGAAAGGTCTCGAGACCCAGTACTTC	CASSQEKGLETQYF
TRBV7-3	.	.	TRBJ1-1	TGTGCCAGCAGCTTATCGGCCCTGAACACTGAAGCTTTCTTT	CASSLSALNTEAFF
TRBV7-2	.	.	TRBJ2-1	TGTGCCAGCAGCCAGGAGCTCGGGTCCTACAATGAGCAGTTCTTC	CASSQELGSYNEQFF
TRBV11-2	.	.	TRBJ1-2	TGTGCCAGCAGCTTAAGTTCCCGCCAAGGGTATGGCTACACCTTC	CASSLSSRQGYGYTF
TRBV5-1	.	.	TRBJ2-7	TGCGCCACCACCGAGGACAGTGCATCCTACGAGCAGTACTTC	CATTEDSASYEQYF
TRBV11-2	once	.	TRBJ2-6	TGTGCCAGCAGCTCCCTCGGGGCCCGCGTCTCTGGGGCCAACGTCCTGACTTTC	CASSSLGARVSGANVLTF
TRBV28	.	TRBD1	TRBJ1-1	TGTGCCAGCAGTTGGGGGACAGGGGGCTTAACTGAAGCTTTCTTT	CASSWGTGGLTEAFF
TRBV5-1	.	.	TRBJ1-6	TGCGCCAGCAGCCAGGGGACGGGTCGGGATTCACCCCTCCACTTT	CASSQGTGRDSPLHF
TRBV11-3	.	TRBD2	TRBJ2-2	TGTGCCAGCAGCTTAGATCACGGCGGGAGCACGAACACCGGGGAGCTGTTTTTT	CASSLDHGGSTNTGELFF
TRBV18	.	TRBD1	TRBJ1-2	TGTGCCAGCTCACCCGAAAGGACAGGGGGAGACTACACCTTC	CASSPERTGGDYTF
TRBV15	.	.	TRBJ2-7	TGTGCCACCAGCACCCCGCAGGGGTACGAGCAGTACTTC	CATSTPQGYEQYF
TRBV5-1	.	TRBD1	TRBJ2-3	TGCGCCAGCAGCCCCAGCCGACAGGGGCGTGGAGATACGCAGTATTTT	CASSPSRQGRGDTQYF
TRBV7-2	.	.	TRBJ2-7	TGTGCCAGCAGGAAGGGGGAATACGAGCAGTACTTC	CASRKGEYEQYF
TRBV6-4	.	.	TRBJ1-5	TGTGCCAGCAGCCCTGGGCTTAACCAGCCCCAGCATTTT	CASSPGLNQPQHF
TRBV11-2	.	.	TRBJ1-2	TGTGCCAGCAGCTTCCGGGACACCCGGCGCTATGGCTACACCTTC	CASSFRDTRRYGYTF
TRBV19	.	TRBD1	TRBJ2-3	TGTGCCAGTAGTATCCTCCCGGGACAGGGCAAGGGTGGGTGGTGGAATACGCAGTATTTT	CASSILPGQGKGGWWNTQYF
TRBV7-9	few	.	TRBJ2-5	TGTGCCAGCAGCTCCCAGGGATCTCCCCGGGAGACCCAGTACTTC	CASSSQGSPRETQYF
TRBV2	.	.	TRBJ1-1	TGTGCCAGCAGAGAGCGTGGAGGGGACACTGAAGCTTTCTTT	CASRERGGDTEAFF
TRBV18	.	.	TRBJ1-1	TGTGCCAGCGCCTCAGGGGAACAGACAGAAGCTTTCTTT	CASASGEQTEAFF
TRBV2	few	TRBD1	TRBJ2-2	TGTGCCAGCACGGGACAGGGTCGCACCGGGGAGCTGTTTTTT	CASTGQGRTGELFF
TRBV6-1	.	.	TRBJ2-1	TGTGCCAGCAGCCAAGAGGGCGTTGAGCAGTTCTTC	CASSQEGVEQFF
TRBV5-4	.	TRBD2	TRBJ2-3	TGTGCCAGCAGCGTTAGGGCTAGCGGACGCACAGATACGCAGTATTTT	CASSVRASGRTDTQYF
TRBV7-9	.	TRBD1	TRBJ1-6	TGTGCCAGCAGCTTGGGGGACAGGGATAATTCACCCCTCCACTTT	CASSLGDRDNSPLHF
TRBV6-1	.	.	TRBJ1-1	TGTGCCAGCAGTGAACGGACCCCGAACCTGAACACTGAAGCTTTCTTT	CASSERTPNLNTEAFF
TRBV19	.	TRBD1	TRBJ2-6	TGTGCCAGTACCCGACGGACAGGGAACCCTAGCGTCCTGACTTTC	CASTRRTGNPSVLTF
TRBV6-1	.	.	TRBJ1-5	TGTGCCAGCAGTCCCACTTGGGGAGGCAATCAGCCCCAGCATTTT	CASSPTWGGNQPQHF
TRBV9	.	.	TRBJ2-2	TGTGCCAGCAGCGAATGGGGTGGACTGAGCCCCCGGAACACCGGGGAGCTGTTTTTT	CASSEWGGLSPRNTGELFF
TRBV7-8	.	.	TRBJ2-7	TGTGCCAGCAGCTGGAGGACAGAATACGAGCAGTACTTC	CASSWRTEYEQYF
TRBV2	.	.	TRBJ2-2	TGTGCCAGCAACAACCCAGGGGTCACCGGGGAGCTGTTTTTT	CASNNPGVTGELFF
TRBV7-2	.	.	TRBJ1-2	TGTGCCAGCCGGACAGCCAATAACTATGGCTACACCTTC	CASRTANNYGYTF